This is a list of T cell receptor beta chains from one sample in a study of T cell clonotyping in hematopoietic cell transplantation. Produced via immunoSEQ multiplex PCR; TCRdb's table is partial and in-frame only. The sample includes fewer than 100,000 clones, almost 97% of them seen just once. The sequences come from peripheral blood mononuclear cells, collected before stem cell transplant. These receptors were collected from a woman between 45 and 65 years old with acute myeloid leukemia. Some clones in this sample may be carry-over from other donors' samples. Both conserved end residues are part of each CDR3. The D gene is left open where the match is weak. Part of the rows lack a size; the others show once, few, many or a class for expanded clones.

d_call	clone_size	v_call	j_call	cdr3_length	cdr3_aa	cdr3_nt
TRBD2	-	TRBV15	TRBJ2-1	13	CATGTSGIREQFF	TGTGCCACCGGGACTAGCGGGATTCGGGAGCAGTTCTTC
-	once	TRBV5-1	TRBJ2-7	15	CASSTLAEGSYEQYF	TGCGCCAGCAGCACATTAGCGGAAGGCTCCTACGAGCAGTACTTC
TRBD1	-	TRBV5-4	TRBJ2-7	14	CASSPTGGSYEQYF	TGTGCCAGCAGCCCGACAGGGGGCTCGTACGAGCAGTACTTC
-	-	TRBV2	TRBJ2-7	13	CASSELGDGLRYF	TGTGCCAGCAGTGAATTAGGGGACGGACTACGATACTTC
TRBD1	-	TRBV5-1	TRBJ1-5	16	CASSLEGRTGDQPQHF	TGCGCCAGCAGCTTGGAGGGACGAACAGGGGACCAGCCCCAGCATTTT
-	-	TRBV19	TRBJ2-7	12	CASSQGPYEQYF	TGTGCCAGTAGCCAGGGACCCTACGAGCAGTACTTC
-	-	TRBV4-1	TRBJ2-5	16	CASSQVYQGFQETQYF	TGCGCCAGCAGCCAAGTGTACCAGGGGTTTCAAGAGACCCAGTACTTC
-	-	TRBV5-1	TRBJ1-1	14	CASNVWTPNTEAFF	TGCGCCAGCAACGTATGGACACCGAACACTGAAGCTTTCTTT
TRBD1	-	TRBV7-9	TRBJ1-1	15	CASSFGGTGETEAFF	TGTGCCAGCAGCTTTGGTGGGACAGGGGAAACTGAAGCTTTCTTT
-	-	TRBV6-1	TRBJ2-7	16	CASSEAIPGMGYEQYF	TGTGCCAGCAGTGAAGCTATTCCGGGAATGGGCTACGAGCAGTACTTC
-	-	TRBV25-1	TRBJ2-7	11	CASTRAYEQYF	TGTGCCAGTACCAGAGCCTACGAGCAGTACTTC
-	-	TRBV5-1	TRBJ1-1	14	CASSLRADRTEAFF	TGCGCCAGCAGCTTGAGGGCGGACCGGACTGAAGCTTTCTTT
TRBD1	-	TRBV11-2	TRBJ1-1	14	CASSFTGGGTEAFF	TGTGCCAGCAGCTTTACAGGGGGCGGGACTGAAGCTTTCTTT
-	once	TRBV5-1	TRBJ2-3	15	CASNPGPPSTDTQYF	TGCGCCAGCAACCCTGGACCCCCTAGCACAGATACGCAGTATTTT
-	-	TRBV28	TRBJ1-5	16	CASRVSGVPSNQPQHF	TGTGCCAGCCGCGTTAGCGGGGTCCCGAGCAATCAGCCCCAGCATTTT
-	-	TRBV6-6	TRBJ1-1	14	CASSPRGADTEAFF	TGTGCCAGCAGTCCCCGGGGGGCGGACACTGAAGCTTTCTTT
-	-	TRBV27	TRBJ2-7	14	CASSLSSYPYEQYF	TGTGCCAGCAGTTTAAGTAGTTACCCCTACGAGCAGTACTTC
-	-	TRBV27	TRBJ2-5	14	CASSLSDRWETQYF	TGTGCCAGCAGTTTATCGGACAGATGGGAGACCCAGTACTTC
-	-	TRBV5-1	TRBJ2-3	15	CASSPAPPGTDTQYF	TGCGCCAGCAGCCCCGCCCCGCCGGGAACAGATACGCAGTATTTT
TRBD2	-	TRBV7-2	TRBJ2-1	16	CASSLVGTSSYNEQFF	TGTGCCAGCAGCTTAGTAGGGACTAGCTCCTACAATGAGCAGTTCTTC
-	-	TRBV5-1	TRBJ1-4	15	CASSPSTATNEKLFF	TGCGCCAGCAGCCCCTCGACTGCAACTAATGAAAAACTGTTTTTT
TRBD1	-	TRBV7-6	TRBJ1-2	14	CASSPGTGGGGYTF	TGTGCCAGCAGCCCCGGGACAGGGGGTGGTGGCTACACCTTC
TRBD1	-	TRBV6-5	TRBJ1-3	16	CASSYSPGQTGNTIYF	TGTGCCAGCAGTTACTCCCCGGGACAGACTGGAAACACCATATATTTT
TRBD2	-	TRBV29-1	TRBJ2-7	16	CSVERLAGVTPYEQYF	TGCAGCGTTGAAAGACTAGCGGGAGTTACCCCCTACGAGCAGTACTTC
-	-	TRBV5-1	TRBJ1-3	15	CASSLARDSGNTIYF	TGCGCCAGCAGCTTGGCCAGGGACTCTGGAAACACCATATATTTT
TRBD1	-	TRBV5-4	TRBJ1-2	13	CASSLDRGNSYTF	TGTGCCAGCAGCTTAGACAGGGGGAATAGCTACACCTTC
-	-	TRBV30	TRBJ1-3	12	CAWSSSGNTIYF	TGTGCCTGGAGTTCATCTGGAAACACCATATATTTT
-	-	TRBV30	TRBJ2-1	15	CACYPGTETYNEQFF	TGTGCCTGCTATCCCGGGACTGAGACCTACAATGAGCAGTTCTTC
-	-	TRBV7-8	TRBJ2-7	12	CASSLGSYEQYF	TGTGCCAGCAGCCTCGGGAGTTACGAGCAGTACTTC
TRBD1	-	TRBV27	TRBJ2-7	12	CATGTASYEQYF	TGTGCCACTGGGACAGCCTCCTACGAGCAGTACTTC
-	-	TRBV6-1	TRBJ1-3	14	CASSETFSGNTIYF	TGTGCCAGCAGTGAAACATTCTCTGGAAACACCATATATTTT
-	-	TRBV2	TRBJ1-1	11	CARGIQTEAFF	TGTGCCAGGGGGATTCAAACTGAAGCTTTCTTT
TRBD1	-	TRBV6-6	TRBJ1-1	13	CASRDRMNTEAFF	TGTGCCAGTCGGGACAGGATGAACACTGAAGCTTTCTTT
-	-	TRBV5-6	TRBJ2-7	15	CASSFGRAPLYEQYF	TGTGCCAGCAGCTTCGGCCGGGCACCCCTCTACGAGCAGTACTTC
TRBD2	-	TRBV9	TRBJ2-1	16	CASSVVSSGGPNEQFF	TGTGCCAGCAGCGTAGTCAGTAGCGGGGGACCCAATGAGCAGTTCTTC
-	-	TRBV9	TRBJ1-1	12	CASSVVAEEAFF	TGTGCCAGCAGCGTAGTGGCAGAAGAAGCTTTCTTT
TRBD1	once	TRBV29-1	TRBJ2-3	14	CSVDIGQATDTQYF	TGCAGCGTCGACATCGGACAGGCCACAGATACGCAGTATTTT
TRBD1	-	TRBV19	TRBJ2-7	13	CASSPRGGLEQYF	TGTGCCAGTAGCCCCAGAGGGGGCCTGGAGCAGTACTTC
-	-	TRBV7-9	TRBJ1-2	12	CASTRGTGGYTF	TGTGCCAGCACCCGGGGGACGGGAGGCTACACCTTC
TRBD1	-	TRBV29-1	TRBJ1-3	16	CSVQGQGGSGGNTIYF	TGCAGCGTTCAGGGACAGGGCGGTTCCGGTGGAAACACCATATATTTT
-	-	TRBV19	TRBJ1-3	15	CASSILRESGNTIYF	TGTGCCAGTAGTATTCTTCGAGAATCTGGAAACACCATATATTTT
-	-	TRBV2	TRBJ2-5	13	CASSEELQETQYF	TGTGCCAGCAGTGAGGAACTGCAAGAGACCCAGTACTTC
-	-	TRBV28	TRBJ1-3	16	CASSFVRELSGNTIYF	TGTGCCAGCAGTTTCGTCCGGGAGCTCTCTGGAAACACCATATATTTT
TRBD2	-	TRBV29-1	TRBJ2-1	14	CSVAKAGGLNEQFF	TGCAGCGTTGCCAAAGCGGGAGGGCTAAATGAGCAGTTCTTC
-	-	TRBV7-2	TRBJ2-3	13	CASTGRTTDTQYF	TGTGCCAGCACCGGACGGACCACAGATACGCAGTATTTT
-	-	TRBV30	TRBJ2-1	11	CAWSARFEQFF	TGTGCCTGGAGTGCTCGGTTTGAGCAGTTCTTC
-	few	TRBV7-9	TRBJ1-4	15	CASGMGLSTNEKLFF	TGTGCCTCTGGGATGGGACTTTCAACTAATGAAAAACTGTTTTTT
TRBD1	-	TRBV25-1	TRBJ1-5	17	CASSGSGTGFSNQPQHF	TGTGCCAGCAGTGGGTCCGGGACAGGGTTTAGCAATCAGCCCCAGCATTTT
TRBD1	-	TRBV30	TRBJ2-5	13	CAWRPTGEGAQYF	TGTGCCTGGAGGCCGACAGGGGAAGGGGCCCAGTACTTC
-	-	TRBV6-1	TRBJ1-2	11	CASSPNRHRTF	TGTGCCAGCAGTCCCAACCGACACCGGACCTTC
TRBD1	-	TRBV6-1	TRBJ1-1	13	CASSDSRGLEAFF	TGTGCCAGCAGTGACTCCAGGGGGCTCGAAGCTTTCTTT
TRBD2	-	TRBV4-1	TRBJ2-1	16	CASSRSTSGRGNEQFF	TGCGCCAGCAGCCGCTCGACTAGCGGGAGGGGCAATGAGCAGTTCTTC
-	-	TRBV28	TRBJ2-7	14	CASRLLRASYEQYF	TGTGCCAGCAGGCTACTAAGAGCCTCCTACGAGCAGTACTTC
-	-	TRBV6-1	TRBJ2-7	11	CASSDFNEQYF	TGTGCCAGCAGTGATTTTAACGAGCAGTACTTC
-	-	TRBV6-1	TRBJ1-1	13	CASSAGRDTEAFF	TGTGCCAGCAGTGCTGGGCGGGATACTGAAGCTTTCTTT
-	-	TRBV6-5	TRBJ2-7	14	CASTRRGTRYEQYF	TGTGCCAGCACCCGTCGGGGGACCCGCTACGAGCAGTACTTC
-	-	TRBV5-5	TRBJ2-1	15	CASSLTATSYNEQFF	TGTGCCAGCAGCTTGACAGCCACCTCCTACAATGAGCAGTTCTTC
-	-	TRBV6-4	TRBJ2-6	14	CASSERAGANVLTF	TGTGCCAGCAGTGAGAGGGCCGGGGCCAACGTCCTGACTTTC
-	-	TRBV5-1	TRBJ2-7	14	CASSLTGESYEQYF	TGCGCCAGCAGCTTGACGGGGGAGAGCTACGAGCAGTACTTC